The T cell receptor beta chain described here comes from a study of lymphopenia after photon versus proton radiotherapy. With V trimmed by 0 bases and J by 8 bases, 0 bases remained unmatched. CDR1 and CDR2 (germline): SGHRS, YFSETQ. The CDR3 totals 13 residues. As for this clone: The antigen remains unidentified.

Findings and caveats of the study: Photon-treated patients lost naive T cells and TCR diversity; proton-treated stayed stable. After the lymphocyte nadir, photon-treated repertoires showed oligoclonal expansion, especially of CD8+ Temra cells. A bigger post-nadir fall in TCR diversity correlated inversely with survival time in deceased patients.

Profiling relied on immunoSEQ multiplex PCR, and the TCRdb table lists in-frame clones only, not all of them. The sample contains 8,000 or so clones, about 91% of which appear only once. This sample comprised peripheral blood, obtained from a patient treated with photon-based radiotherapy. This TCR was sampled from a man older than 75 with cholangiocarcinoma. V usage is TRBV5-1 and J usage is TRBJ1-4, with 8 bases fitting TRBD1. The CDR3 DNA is TGCGCCAGCAGCTTGGGGACAGGGGAAAAACTGTTTTTT. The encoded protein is CASSLGTGEKLFF.